Below are 13 T cell receptor beta chains sequenced from a single sample in a study of cytomegalovirus exposure and HLA in healthy donors. The PCR ran on 60 Vbeta and 13 Jbeta primers. Data came from immunoSEQ multiplex PCR; TCRdb stores just in-frame clones and leaves some out. The profile shows about 110,000 clones, around 70% of them singletons. The specimen was PBMCs. The receptor source for this set is a woman between 70 and 85 years old in good health and CMV-seropositive.

The DNA of the CDR3 is TGCGCCAGCAGCTTGGCCGGCACAGCGAACACCGGGGAGCTGTTTTTT. Its translation: CASSLAGTANTGELFF. The chain joins TRBV5-1 to TRBJ2-2, with D unclear. The CDR3 consists of 16 residues. Germline V gene data show CDR1 as SGHRS and CDR2 as YFSETQ. V lost 0 bases to trimming and J lost 0 bases, with 9 bases between them.

V is TRBV5-4 and J is TRBJ1-2, with TRBD1 matching 7 bases. Germline assignment: CDR1 SGHNT and CDR2 YYREEE (reference sequence). V lost 2 bases and J lost 7; bases outside the gene matches: 8. The CDR3 covers 14 residues. This CDR3 is CASSLKGAMGGYTF. CDR3 coding DNA: TGTGCCAGCAGCTTAAAGGGGGCAATGGGTGGCTACACCTTC.

The CDR3 spells CAISDRGTSGGASTDTQYF. The CDR3 DNA is TGTGCCATCAGTGATCGGGGGACTAGCGGGGGAGCTAGCACAGATACGCAGTATTTT. The rearrangement uses TRBV10-3 and TRBJ2-3, with 14 bases identical to TRBD2. Germline V gene lookup returns CDR1 ENHRY and CDR2 SYGVKD. The junction had 8 bases not matched to a gene; V was cut back by 3 bases and J by 0 bases. The CDR3 contains 19 residues.

The chain couples TRBV11-3 to TRBJ2-3; TRBD2 aligns across 7 bases. This CDR3 is 17 amino acids long. In germline, CDR1 is SGHNT, CDR2 YENEEA. The ends lost 4 bases at V and 4 bases at J; junction bases unmatched: 14. CDR3 sequence: CASSSRGAGNGADTQYF. CDR3 nucleotides: TGTGCCAGCAGCTCCCGGGGAGCGGGGAATGGGGCAGATACGCAGTATTTT.

This clone came up a few times. V is TRBV6-5 and J is TRBJ1-1, with D unresolved. Germline CDR1 is MNHEY and CDR2 is SVGAGI. V was clipped by 6 bases and J by 1 base, with 12 bases between them. The CDR3 loop spans 14 amino acids. DNA for the CDR3: TGTGCCAGCAGATTAAGAGAACCGAACACTGAAGCTTTCTTT. Encoded protein: CASRLREPNTEAFF.

The chain carries TRBV14 and TRBJ2-5, with D possibly TRBD2 on 5 matching bases. Germline CDR1 is SGHDN and CDR2 is FVKESK. The ends were cut back, 5 bases at V and 7 bases at J, with 8 bases in the middle. The CDR3 has 11 amino acids. The CDR3 DNA reads TGTGCCAGCAGCTCTCGGGGGACCCAGTACTTC. Protein: CASSSRGTQYF.

The rearrangement uses TRBV28 and TRBJ2-3; maybe TRBD2 (6 bases). The germline CDR1 and CDR2 sequences are MDHEN and SYDVKM. The V gene lost 4 bases and the J gene lost 7 bases, with 9 bases spanning the gap. CDR3 size: 12 residues. The DNA for the CDR3 is TGTGCCAGCAGTTCAGGACTAAATACGCAGTATTTT. Protein product: CASSSGLNTQYF.

The chain joins TRBV2 to TRBJ2-5; 10 bases align to TRBD1. The CDR3 runs to 16 residues. The trim removed 4 bases at V and 5 bases at J, leaving 10 bases unmatched. In germline, CDR1 is SNHLY, CDR2 FYNNEI. CDR3 in amino acids: CASSGQGAFTRETQYF. CDR3 sequence (DNA): TGTGCCAGCAGTGGACAGGGGGCGTTTACTCGGGAGACCCAGTACTTC.

The chain recombines TRBV9 with TRBJ2-1; perhaps TRBD1 as D (5 bases). Trimming cost V 10 bases and J 1 base, with 12 bases left between them. The CDR3 covers 13 residues. Germline V gene data show CDR1 as SGDLS and CDR2 as YYNGEE. Here the CDR3 reads CASQGRSYNEQFF. CDR3 nucleotide sequence: TGTGCCTCCCAGGGCAGGTCCTACAATGAGCAGTTCTTC.

The gene calls are TRBV19 and TRBJ1-1; 10 nucleotides line up with TRBD1. The CDR3 is 16 residues long. Germline V CDR1 and CDR2: LNHDA, SQIVND (reference sequence). V gave up 5 bases and J gave up 5 bases; unmatched junction bases: 11. CDR3 loop: CASSYRAGQGVTEAFF. The CDR3 bases are TGTGCCAGTAGTTACAGGGCCGGACAGGGGGTGACTGAAGCTTTCTTT.

V is TRBV7-3 and J is TRBJ1-1, with 12 bases identical to TRBD1. Germline V gives CDR1 SGHTA, CDR2 FQGTGA. J was trimmed by 11 bases and V by 1 base; bases with no gene match: 5. This CDR3 contains 14 residues. This CDR3 is CASSLSPGQGAAFF. The CDR3 DNA follows: TGTGCCAGCAGCTTAAGTCCGGGACAGGGGGCCGCTTTCTTT.

In regard to this clone: At the DNA level, this CDR3 is encoded by other sequences in the same sample as well. The genes are TRBV9 and TRBJ2-1; 14 bases are shared with TRBD2. The CDR3 totals 15 residues. Germline trimming cut 4 bases from V and 7 bases from J; bases unmatched to any gene: 4. CDR1 and CDR2 (germline): SGDLS, YYNGEE. The CDR3 DNA sequence: TGTGCCAGCAGCCCGCGGACTAGCGGGGGGAATGAGCAGTTCTTC. Translated, it gives CASSPRTSGGNEQFF.

The V and J genes are TRBV7-9 and TRBJ1-4; 9 positions agree with TRBD1. CDR1 is SEHNR and CDR2 is FQNEAQ in the germline V gene (reference sequence). This CDR3 spans 15 amino acids. Germline trimming cut 5 bases from V and 4 bases from J; bases unmatched to any gene: 5. The CDR3 reads CASSPRTGDNEKLFF. CDR3 coding DNA: TGTGCCAGCAGCCCTCGGACAGGGGATAATGAAAAACTGTTTTTT.